Following are 6 T cell receptor beta chains from one sample sequenced in a study of CD8 T cells in Susac syndrome. RNA was extracted with the RNeasy kit, and a quantity of roughly 0.45 to 1 ug was reverse transcribed using random hexamers. One entry per CDR3 protein results from TCRdb running MiXCR on the immunoSEQ multiplex PCR reads. The data show 150,000 or so distinct CDR3 sequences, around 93% seen once. Sequencing was performed on CD4+ T cells from PBMCs. Receptors originate from a human donor in good health.

The genes are TRBV29-1 and TRBJ2-5; D unresolved. Trimming took 7 bases from V and 1 from J, leaving 10 bases between them. Germline CDR1 SQVTM, CDR2 ANQGSEA. The CDR3 runs to 12 residues. The CDR3 here is CSATVTQETQYF. CDR3 nucleotides: TGCAGCGCCACAGTGACCCAAGAGACCCAGTACTTC.

This chain uses TRBV5-1 with TRBJ2-5, with a weak D call TRBD2 (5 bases). The CDR3 loop spans 15 amino acids. The germline V gene has CDR1 SGHRS and CDR2 YFSETQ. The V gene lost 1 base and the J gene lost 4 bases, with 14 bases spanning the gap. The CDR3 DNA reads TGCGCCAGCAGCTTGCGCGGGCCGGGTGGAGAGACCCAGTACTTC. Translating it yields CASSLRGPGGETQYF.

This clonotype was picked up one time. The genes are TRBV6-1 and TRBJ2-1; D perhaps matches TRBD2 (7 bases). V was clipped by 0 bases and J by 4 bases, with 13 bases between them. The CDR3 is 16 residues long. Germline CDR1 and CDR2: MNHNS and SASEGT. CDR3 sequence reads: CASSEAVGGLYNEQFF. CDR3 DNA: TGTGCCAGCAGTGAAGCTGTGGGGGGGCTGTACAATGAGCAGTTCTTC.

This clonotype was recorded once. The V and J genes are TRBV13 and TRBJ2-7; D call uncertain. The V and J ends lost 5 bases and 3 bases respectively, with 8 bases between them. The germline V gene has CDR1 PRHDT and CDR2 FYEKMQ (reference sequence). This CDR3 has 12 residues. CDR3 sequence reads: CASSHRGYEQYF. Here the CDR3 DNA reads TGTGCCAGCAGCCACCGAGGCTACGAGCAGTACTTC.

This chain connects TRBV29-1 to TRBJ2-3, with TRBD2 matching 10 bases. Germline assignment: CDR1 SQVTM and CDR2 ANQGSEA. The CDR3 is 15 residues long. J was trimmed by 1 base and V by 2 bases; bases with no gene match: 3. This chain's CDR3 is CSVERLAGGTDTQYF. The CDR3 DNA reads TGCAGCGTTGAACGGCTAGCGGGGGGCACAGATACGCAGTATTTT.

The rearrangement uses TRBV15 and TRBJ2-1; D is unresolved. CDR3 size: 15 residues. Deletions cut 1 base from V and 4 bases from J, with 11 bases between. CDR1 and CDR2 (germline): LNHNV, YYDKDF (reference sequence). CDR3 sequence (DNA): TGTGCCACCAGCAGAGGCCAAGCTATATACAATGAGCAGTTCTTC. It codes for CATSRGQAIYNEQFF.